This T cell receptor (beta chain) originates from a study of shared clonotypes between healthy human individuals. Background on the study: The donor pool was made up of two women and three men aged 18 to 49.

In the naive CD8 group, cells lacked CD45RO and were positively selected for CCR7, so terminally differentiated effector memory CD45RA+ cells were left out. V lost 10 bases and J lost 0, with 16 bases in between. The CDR3 consists of 15 residues. Germline CDR1 MNHEY, CDR2 SVGAGI. For every subset, genomic DNA was evenly distributed across several immunoSEQ plates. Data came from immunoSEQ multiplex PCR; TCRdb stores just in-frame clones and leaves some out. The sample includes 700,000 to 950,000 clones, 90% to 97% seen only once; the top ten take about 0.25%. Sequenced input: naive CD8+ T cells sorted from blood. The chain employs TRBV6-5 and TRBJ1-5, with D possibly being TRBD1 (6 bases). This receptor was taken from a man aged 30-40 years in good health. CDR3 coding DNA: TGTGCCACCGCCCATGGACAGCATAGCAATCAGCCCCAGCATTTT. Its protein is CATAHGQHSNQPQHF.